This T cell receptor beta chain was observed in a study of Tregs in tolerant kidney transplant recipients. As for the study in general: Related graft donors supplied nonmyeloablative bone marrow transplants, and mixed chimerism was transient.

V shed 5 bases and J shed 1 base, with 10 bases lying between them. CDR1 and CDR2 from the germline V gene are SGHTA and FQGNSA. The CDR3 sequence is 14 residues long. Data came from immunoSEQ multiplex PCR; TCRdb stores just in-frame clones and leaves some out. Seen in this sample are roughly 48,000 clones; the ten most common clones hold around 0.8%. Thawed PBMCs were FACS-sorted into unstimulated CD4+CD25+CD127- regulatory T cells, CD4+CD25- non-regulatory cells, CD4 and CD8 cells. About this clone itself: The read gets to within 3 residues of the CDR3 end, and the germline J gene fills in the rest.

Sequences were derived from CD4+ T cells from blood, sampled before the transplant. The receptor was derived from a human donor who received a combined kidney and bone marrow transplant. The chain carries TRBV7-2 and TRBJ2-3; a possible D gene is TRBD1 (6 bases). The CDR3 loop is CASSIRQGTDTQYF. CDR3 bases read: TGTGCCAGCAGCATTAGACAGGGCACAGATACG.